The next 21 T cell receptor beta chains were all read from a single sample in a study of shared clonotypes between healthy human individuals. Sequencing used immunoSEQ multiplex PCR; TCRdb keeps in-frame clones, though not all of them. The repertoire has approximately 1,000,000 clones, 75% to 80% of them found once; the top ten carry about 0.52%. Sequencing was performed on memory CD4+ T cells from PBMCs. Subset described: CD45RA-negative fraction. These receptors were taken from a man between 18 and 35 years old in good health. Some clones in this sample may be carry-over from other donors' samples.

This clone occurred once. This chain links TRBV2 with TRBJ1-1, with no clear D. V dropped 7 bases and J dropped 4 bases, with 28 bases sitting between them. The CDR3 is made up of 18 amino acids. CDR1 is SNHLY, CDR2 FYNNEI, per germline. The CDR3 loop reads CASKREKLEGLAGTEAFF. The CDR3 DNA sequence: TGTGCCAGCAAACGGGAAAAGCTTGAAGGACTCGCGGGCACTGAAGCTTTCTTT.

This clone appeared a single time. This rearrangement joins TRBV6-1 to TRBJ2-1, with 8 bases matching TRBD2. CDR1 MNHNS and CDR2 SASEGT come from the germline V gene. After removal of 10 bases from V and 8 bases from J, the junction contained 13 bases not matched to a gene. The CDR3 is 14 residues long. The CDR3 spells CATSPSGSFYEQFF. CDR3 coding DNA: TGTGCCACCTCCCCCAGCGGGAGTTTCTATGAGCAGTTCTTC.

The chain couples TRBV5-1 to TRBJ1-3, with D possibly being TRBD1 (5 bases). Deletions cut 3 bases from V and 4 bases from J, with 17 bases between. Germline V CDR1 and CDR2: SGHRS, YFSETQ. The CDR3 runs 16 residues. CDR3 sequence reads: CASSSGAGTAGNTIYF. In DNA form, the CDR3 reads TGCGCCAGCAGCTCGGGCGCGGGGACGGCAGGAAACACCATATATTTT. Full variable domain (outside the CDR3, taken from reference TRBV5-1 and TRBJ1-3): KAGVTQTPRYLIKTRGQQVTLSCSPISGHRSVSWYQQTPGQGLQFLFEYFSETQRNKGNFPGRFSGRQFSNSRSEMNVSTLELGDSALYLCASSSGAGTAGNTIYFGEGSWLTVV.

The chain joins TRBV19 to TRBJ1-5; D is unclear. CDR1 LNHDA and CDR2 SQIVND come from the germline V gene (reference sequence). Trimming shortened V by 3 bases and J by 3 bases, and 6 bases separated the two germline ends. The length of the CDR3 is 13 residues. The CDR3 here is CASSISYNQPQHF. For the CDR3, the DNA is TGTGCCAGTAGTATCTCTTACAATCAGCCCCAGCATTTT.

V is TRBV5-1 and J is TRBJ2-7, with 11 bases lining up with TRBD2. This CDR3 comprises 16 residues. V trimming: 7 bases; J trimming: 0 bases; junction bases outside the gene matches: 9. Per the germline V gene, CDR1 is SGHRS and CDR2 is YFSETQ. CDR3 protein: CASYAGTSGYSYEQYF. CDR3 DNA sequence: TGCGCCAGCTACGCCGGGACTAGCGGCTACTCCTACGAGCAGTACTTC.

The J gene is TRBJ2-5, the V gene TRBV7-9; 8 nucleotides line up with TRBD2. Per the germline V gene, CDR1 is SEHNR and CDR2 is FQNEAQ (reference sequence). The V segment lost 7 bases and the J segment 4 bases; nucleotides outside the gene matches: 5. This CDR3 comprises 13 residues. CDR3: CASTRGGRETQYF. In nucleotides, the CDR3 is TGTGCCAGCACCCGGGGGGGGAGAGAGACCCAGTACTTC.

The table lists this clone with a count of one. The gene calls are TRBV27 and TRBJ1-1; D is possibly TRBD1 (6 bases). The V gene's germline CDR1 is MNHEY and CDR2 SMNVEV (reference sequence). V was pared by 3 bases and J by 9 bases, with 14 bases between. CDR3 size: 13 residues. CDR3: CASSLSGRGQAFF. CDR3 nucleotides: TGTGCCAGCAGTTTGTCTGGCAGGGGCCAAGCTTTCTTT.

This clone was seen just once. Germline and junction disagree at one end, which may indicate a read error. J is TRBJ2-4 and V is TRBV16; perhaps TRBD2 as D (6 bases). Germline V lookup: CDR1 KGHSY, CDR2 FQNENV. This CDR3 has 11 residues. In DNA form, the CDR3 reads TGTGCCAGCAGCCAACCGGGACTCCCCAACTTC. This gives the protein CASSQPGLPNF.

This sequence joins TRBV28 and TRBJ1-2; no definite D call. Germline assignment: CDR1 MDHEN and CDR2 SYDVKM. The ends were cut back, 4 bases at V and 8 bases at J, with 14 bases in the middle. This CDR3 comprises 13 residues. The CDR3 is CASSSHSTVGYTF. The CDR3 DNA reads TGTGCCAGCAGTTCGCACAGTACGGTCGGCTACACCTTC.

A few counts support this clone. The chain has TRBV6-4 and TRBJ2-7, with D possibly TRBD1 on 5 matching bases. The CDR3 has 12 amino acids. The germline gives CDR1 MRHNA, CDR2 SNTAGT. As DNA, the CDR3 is TGTGTGGCAGGGCAACCGGACTACGAGCAGTACTTC. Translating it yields CVAGQPDYEQYF.

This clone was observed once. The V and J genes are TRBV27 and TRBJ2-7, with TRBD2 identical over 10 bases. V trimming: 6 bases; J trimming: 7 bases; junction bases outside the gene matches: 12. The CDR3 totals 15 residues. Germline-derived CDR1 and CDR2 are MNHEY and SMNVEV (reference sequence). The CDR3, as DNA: TGTGCCAGCAGGGCGACCCTAGCGGGAGATAGAGAGCAGTACTTC. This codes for CASRATLAGDREQYF.

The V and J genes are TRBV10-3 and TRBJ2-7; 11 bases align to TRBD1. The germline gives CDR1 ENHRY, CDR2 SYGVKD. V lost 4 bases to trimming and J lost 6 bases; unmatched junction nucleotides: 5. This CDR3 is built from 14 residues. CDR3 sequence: CAISAGQGDREQYF. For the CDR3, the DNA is TGTGCCATCAGTGCGGGACAGGGGGATCGCGAGCAGTACTTC.

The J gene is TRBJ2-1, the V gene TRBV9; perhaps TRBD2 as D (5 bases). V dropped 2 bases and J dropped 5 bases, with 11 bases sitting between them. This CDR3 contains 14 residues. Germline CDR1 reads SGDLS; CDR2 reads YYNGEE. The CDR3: CASSVETTHNEQFF. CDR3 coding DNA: TGTGCCAGCAGCGTGGAGACTACGCACAATGAGCAGTTCTTC.

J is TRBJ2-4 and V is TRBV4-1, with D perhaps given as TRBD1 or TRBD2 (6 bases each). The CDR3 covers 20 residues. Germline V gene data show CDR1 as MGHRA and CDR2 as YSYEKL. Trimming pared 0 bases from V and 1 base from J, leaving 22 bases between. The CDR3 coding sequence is TGCGCCAGCAGCCAAGAGGGGGCGGGACGTACCGTTTCGGCCAAAAACATTCAGTACTTC. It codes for CASSQEGAGRTVSAKNIQYF.

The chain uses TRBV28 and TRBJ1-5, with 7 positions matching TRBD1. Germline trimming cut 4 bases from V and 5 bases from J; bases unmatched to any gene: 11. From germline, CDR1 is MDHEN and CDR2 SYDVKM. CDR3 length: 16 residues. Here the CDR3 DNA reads TGTGCCAGCAGTTATCTTGACAGGGCCGTACATCAGCCCCAGCATTTT. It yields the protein CASSYLDRAVHQPQHF.

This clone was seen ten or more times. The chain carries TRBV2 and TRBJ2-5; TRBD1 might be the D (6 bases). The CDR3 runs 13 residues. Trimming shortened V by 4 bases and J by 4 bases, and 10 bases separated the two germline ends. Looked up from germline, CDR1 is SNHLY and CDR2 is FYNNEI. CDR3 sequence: CASSGQGRETQYF. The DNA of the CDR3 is TGTGCCAGCAGTGGGCAGGGGAGAGAGACCCAGTACTTC.

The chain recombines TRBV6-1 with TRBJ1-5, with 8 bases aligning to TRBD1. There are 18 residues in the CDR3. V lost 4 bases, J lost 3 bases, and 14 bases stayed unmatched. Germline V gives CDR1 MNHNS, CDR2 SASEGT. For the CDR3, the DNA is TGTGCCAGCAGTGCCCCGGACAGGGCTTTTCGGGACAATCAGCCCCAGCATTTT. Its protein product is CASSAPDRAFRDNQPQHF.

The CDR3 region has the DNA TGTGCCAGCAGTCGCTCAAGCGGGAGGGACACCGGGGAGCTGTTTTTT. It specifies CASSRSSGRDTGELFF. J is TRBJ2-2 and V is TRBV9, with 10 bases aligning to TRBD2. The CDR3 contains 16 residues. V lost 5 bases, J lost 3 bases, and 7 bases stayed unmatched. Germline V gene lookup returns CDR1 SGDLS and CDR2 YYNGEE. The complete variable domain, with remaining parts taken from reference TRBV9 and TRBJ2-2, reads DSGVTQTPKHLITATGQRVTLRCSPRSGDLSVYWYQQSLDQGLQFLIQYYNGEERAKGNILERFSAQQFPDLHSELNLSSLELGDSALYFCASSRSSGRDTGELFFGEGSRLTVL.

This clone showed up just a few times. The CDR3 sequence: CASSYAENTEAFF. CDR3 bases: TGTGCCAGCAGTTACGCAGAGAACACTGAAGCTTTCTTT. The chain carries TRBV6-5 and TRBJ1-1; D not certain. The CDR3 extends over 13 amino acids. V was cut by 2 bases and J by 1 base, with 5 bases left in between. CDR1 is MNHEY, CDR2 SVGAGI, per germline.

The CDR3 bases are TGTGCCAGCAGCTCAGGGACAGGGCCCTCATATTCACCCCTCCACTTT. Its translation: CASSSGTGPSYSPLHF. The rearrangement joins TRBV5-4 to TRBJ1-6; TRBD1 agrees at 9 bases. Losses at the gene ends were 3 bases for V and 8 bases for J; bases not matched to a gene: 9. Looked up from germline, CDR1 is SGHNT and CDR2 is YYREEE (reference sequence). This CDR3 has 16 amino acids.

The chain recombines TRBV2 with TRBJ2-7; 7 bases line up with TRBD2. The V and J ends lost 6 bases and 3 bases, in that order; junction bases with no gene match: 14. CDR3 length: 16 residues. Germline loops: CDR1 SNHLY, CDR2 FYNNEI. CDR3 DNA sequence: TGTGCCAGCAGCACGAATAGCGGGTCGGAGGGCTACGAGCAGTACTTC. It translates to CASSTNSGSEGYEQYF. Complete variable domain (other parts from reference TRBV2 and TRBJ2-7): EPEVTQTPSHQVTQMGQEVILRCVPISNHLYFYWYRQILGQKVEFLVSFYNNEISEKSEIFDDQFSVERPDGSNFTLKIRSTKLEDSAMYFCASSTNSGSEGYEQYFGPGTRLTVT.